This record covers a single TCR beta chain. Its target is unknown. Study-level results: The larger-cohort validation was restricted to a single TCR beta V-J rearrangement rather than whole repertoires. Greatest tumor Treg TCR overlap was with tumor naive CD4+ cells. Tumor memory CD4+ T cell TCR gene usage was found to cluster with blood and lymph node memory CD4+ cells and with lymph node naive CD4+ cells.

CD4+CD45RO+CD25- cells were isolated as memory CD4+ T cells. TCRdb called the 5' RACE reads again in MiXCR, with one record for every CDR3 protein. The sample lists approximately 40,000 distinct CDR3 sequences, 30% occurring once. Germline lookup yields CDR1 MNHEY and CDR2 SVGAGI. With V trimmed by 7 bases and J by 5 bases, 4 bases remained unmatched. This CDR3 comprises 13 residues. J is TRBJ2-7 and V is TRBV6-5, with 11 nucleotides matching TRBD1. The sample taken for sequencing was tumor-infiltrating memory CD4+ T cells sorted from the breast tumor. Subset here: memory CD4+ T cells, CD4+CD45RO+CD25-. This TCR was recovered from a female donor with breast cancer. CDR3 amino acids: CASTPGQGDEQYF. The CDR3 coding sequence is TGTGCCAGCACTCCGGGACAGGGGGACGAGCAGTACTTC.